A single sample gave rise to the 16 T cell receptor beta chains below, sequenced in a study of cytomegalovirus exposure and HLA in healthy donors. Clones were sequenced by immunoSEQ multiplex PCR, and TCRdb holds only the in-frame ones, with some missing. Of around 160,000 clones in the sample, around 85% were seen once. Sequences were obtained from PBMCs. The receptor set was obtained from a man aged 25-40 years in good health and CMV-seropositive.

DNA of the CDR3: TGTGCCAGCAGCCCCTCACTAGCGGGGGGGTTAACAGATACGCAGTATTTT. Translating gives CASSPSLAGGLTDTQYF. This chain connects TRBV5-4 to TRBJ2-3; TRBD2 aligns across 13 bases. Germline values: CDR1 SGHNT, CDR2 YYREEE (reference sequence). J lost 3 bases, V lost 4 bases, and 8 bases had no gene match. This CDR3 has 17 residues. Supplemented by reference TRBV5-4 and TRBJ2-3, the full variable domain reads ETGVTQSPTHLIKTRGQQVTLRCSSQSGHNTVSWYQQALGQGPQFIFQYYREEENGRGNFPPRFSGLQFPNYSSELNVNALELDDSALYLCASSPSLAGGLTDTQYFGPGTRLTVL.

This chain connects TRBV2 to TRBJ2-3, with D unclear. The germline CDR1 and CDR2 sequences are SNHLY and FYNNEI. V gave up 4 bases and J gave up 4 bases, with 9 bases separating them. The CDR3 covers 13 residues. For the CDR3, the DNA is TGTGCCAGCAGTGTAGAGCGTTCAGATACGCAGTATTTT. Translating it yields CASSVERSDTQYF.

With respect to this clone: A read error may produce the germline difference seen at one junction end. This sequence joins TRBV7-2 and TRBJ1-2; D not certain. From germline, CDR1 is SGHTA and CDR2 FQGNSA. The length of the CDR3 is 14 residues. The CDR3 DNA sequence: TGTGCCAGCAGCTTAGAGTCCGCGAACTCTGGCTACACCTTC. Translated, it gives CASSLESANSGYTF.

This sequence joins TRBV11-2 and TRBJ2-3, with a possible D match to TRBD2 (6 bases). Germline V gene lookup returns CDR1 SGHAT and CDR2 FQNNGV. This CDR3 is 14 amino acids long. V lost 5 bases and J 3 bases, leaving 12 bases between the germline ends. The CDR3 region is CASSVTRGTDTQYF. CDR3 coding DNA: TGTGCCAGCAGCGTAACCCGGGGGACAGATACGCAGTATTTT.

The chain recombines TRBV7-3 with TRBJ2-1; D possibly corresponds to TRBD2 (5 bases). The V gene lost 0 bases and the J gene lost 0 bases, with 6 bases spanning the gap. This CDR3 region has 15 residues. Germline V gene lookup returns CDR1 SGHTA and CDR2 FQGTGA. CDR3 protein: CASSLTSDSYNEQFF. CDR3 in DNA: TGTGCCAGCAGCTTAACTAGCGACTCCTACAATGAGCAGTTCTTC.

The J gene is TRBJ1-5, the V gene TRBV12-5, with 7 bases identical to TRBD1. The germline V gene encodes CDR1 LGHNT and CDR2 FRNRAP. The V segment lost 1 base and the J segment 5 bases; nucleotides outside the gene matches: 5. The length of the CDR3 is 15 residues. The chain's CDR3 is CASGLGTGVDQPQHF. The CDR3, as DNA: TGTGCTAGTGGTTTGGGAACAGGGGTGGATCAGCCCCAGCATTTT.

The chain has TRBV4-3 and TRBJ2-7; 7 nucleotides agree with TRBD2. Germline assignment: CDR1 LGHNA and CDR2 YSLEER. The length of the CDR3 is 12 residues. J lost 6 bases, V lost 3 bases, and 2 bases had no gene match. As DNA, the CDR3 is TGCGCCAGCAGCCAGGGGGGGGGCGAGCAGTACTTC. It is translated as CASSQGGGEQYF.

The J gene is TRBJ1-1, the V gene TRBV5-6; tentatively, D is TRBD1 (5 bases). Germline V gene sequence: CDR1 SGHDT, CDR2 YYEEEE. The CDR3 contains 17 residues. V lost 4 bases and J 0 bases, leaving 19 bases between the germline ends. The CDR3 sequence is CASSRIGTTGLNTEAFF. The CDR3 DNA is TGTGCCAGCAGCCGGATTGGCACCACAGGATTGAACACTGAAGCTTTCTTT. Together with reference TRBV5-6 and TRBJ1-1, the CDR3 gives the full variable domain: DAGVTQSPTHLIKTRGQQVTLRCSPKSGHDTVSWYQQALGQGPQFIFQYYEEEERQRGNFPDRFSGHQFPNYSSELNVNALLLGDSALYLCASSRIGTTGLNTEAFFGQGTRLTVV.

Here the CDR3 reads CASSYFGIGDEKLFF. CDR3 in DNA: TGTGCCAGCAGTTACTTCGGGATTGGAGATGAAAAACTGTTTTTT. The V gene is TRBV6-5, the J gene TRBJ1-4; D remains ambiguous. The V end lost 1 base, the J end lost 6 bases, and 12 bases lay between the germline ends. Per germline, CDR1 MNHEY and CDR2 SVGAGI. This CDR3 is 15 amino acids long.

This clone showed up just once. This chain connects TRBV19 to TRBJ1-2, with TRBD1 matching over 12 bases. The V and J ends lost 7 bases and 4 bases, in that order; junction bases with no gene match: 10. Germline V gives CDR1 LNHDA, CDR2 SQIVND (reference sequence). This CDR3 has 16 amino acids. The CDR3 spells CASTSPGTGGGYGYTF. The CDR3 DNA reads as TGTGCCAGTACCTCGCCCGGGACAGGGGGCGGCTATGGCTACACCTTC.

There are a few counts of this clone. The CDR3 here is CASSSTQGPRWNSPLHF. CDR3 DNA sequence: TGTGCCAGCAGTTCTACACAGGGACCCCGCTGGAATTCACCCCTCCACTTT. This sequence joins TRBV27 and TRBJ1-6; possibly TRBD1 for D (6 bases). V was clipped by 4 bases and J by 7 bases, with 20 bases between them. From germline, CDR1 is MNHEY and CDR2 SMNVEV (reference sequence). CDR3 length: 17 amino acids.

In this sample, this clone turned up a few times. The chain has TRBV9 and TRBJ1-5; D ambiguous. This CDR3 has 14 residues. Germline V gene lookup returns CDR1 SGDLS and CDR2 YYNGEE. Trimming left V 2 bases short and J 5 bases short, with 11 bases between. The DNA for the CDR3 is TGTGCCAGCAGCGTCCTCCCAGGTTATCAGCCCCAGCATTTT. Its protein product is CASSVLPGYQPQHF.

The chain recombines TRBV4-2 with TRBJ2-3; 7 nucleotides align to TRBD2. This CDR3 spans 15 amino acids. V was pared by 0 bases and J by 4 bases, with 4 bases of the junction left unmatched. Germline V gives CDR1 LGHNA, CDR2 YNFKEQ. DNA of the CDR3: TGTGCCAGCAGCCAAGAAGGCGGGGGAGCAGATACGCAGTATTTT. The encoded protein is CASSQEGGGADTQYF.

This chain connects TRBV19 to TRBJ2-7; possibly TRBD1 for D (5 bases). V lost 1 base and J 0 bases, leaving 13 bases between the germline ends. This CDR3 comprises 16 residues. Per germline, CDR1 LNHDA and CDR2 SQIVND (reference sequence). CDR3 nucleotides: TGTGCCAGTAGTATAGCTCCGGGTAGGGGCTCCTACGAGCAGTACTTC. Protein sequence: CASSIAPGRGSYEQYF.

The V gene is TRBV4-1, the J gene TRBJ1-2; TRBD1 might be the D (5 bases). The CDR3 is 14 amino acids. Trimming took 0 bases from V and 1 from J, leaving 6 bases between them. Germline CDR1 is MGHRA and CDR2 is YSYEKL. CDR3 in DNA: TGCGCCAGCAGCCAAGACAGGGATAACTATGGCTACACCTTC. Translating gives CASSQDRDNYGYTF.

This rearrangement joins TRBV2 to TRBJ1-2; D ambiguous. The CDR3 totals 12 residues. V was shortened by 0 bases and J by 5 bases, with 4 bases between the two germline ends. Germline V CDR1 and CDR2: SNHLY, FYNNEI. This chain's CDR3 is CASSEALYGYTF. CDR3 bases: TGTGCCAGCAGTGAAGCCCTGTATGGCTACACCTTC.